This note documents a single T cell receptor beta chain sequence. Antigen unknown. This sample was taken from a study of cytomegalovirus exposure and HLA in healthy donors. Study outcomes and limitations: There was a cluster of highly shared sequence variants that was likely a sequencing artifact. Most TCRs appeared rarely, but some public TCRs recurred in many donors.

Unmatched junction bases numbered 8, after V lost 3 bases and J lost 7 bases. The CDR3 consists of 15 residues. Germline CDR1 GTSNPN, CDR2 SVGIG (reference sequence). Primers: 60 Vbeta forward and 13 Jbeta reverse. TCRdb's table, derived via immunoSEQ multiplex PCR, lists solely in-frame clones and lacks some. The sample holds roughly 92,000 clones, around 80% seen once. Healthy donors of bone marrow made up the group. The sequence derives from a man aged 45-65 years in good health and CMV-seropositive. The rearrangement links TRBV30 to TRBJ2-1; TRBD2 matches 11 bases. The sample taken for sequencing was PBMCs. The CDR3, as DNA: TGTGCCTGGAGCCTGCTAGCGGGAGGCGGGAATGAGCAGTTCTTC. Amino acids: CAWSLLAGGGNEQFF. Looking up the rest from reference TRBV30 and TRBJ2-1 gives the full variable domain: SQTIHQWPATLVQPVGSPLSLECTVEGTSNPNLYWYRQAAGRGLQLLFYSVGIGQISSEVPQNLSASRPQDRQFILSSKKLLLSDSGFYLCAWSLLAGGGNEQFFGPGTRLTVL.